The 27 T cell receptor beta chains in this list originate from one sample, sequenced in a study of control samples from healthy donors and cancer patients. Generated by immunoSEQ multiplex PCR, the TCRdb table keeps only in-frame clones and is missing some. The data contain some 410,000 clones, 90% of them seen just once; the ten biggest clones take up 5.5% to 7.5%. Sequenced: PBMCs. The receptors originated from a man aged 40-49 years with head and neck cancer.

V is TRBV6-5 and J is TRBJ2-7, with D tentatively TRBD1 or TRBD2 (5 bases each). The CDR3 loop spans 13 amino acids. Per germline, CDR1 MNHEY and CDR2 SVGAGI. Deletions cut 6 bases from V and 0 bases from J, with 9 bases between. CDR3 protein: CASRGTSSYEQYF. The CDR3 coding sequence is TGTGCCAGCAGGGGGACGAGCTCCTACGAGCAGTACTTC.

The chain links TRBV10-2 to TRBJ1-1, with D unclear. The germline V and J ends were trimmed by 0 bases and 3 bases, with 17 bases remaining between them. CDR1 and CDR2 (germline): WSHSY, SAAADI. There are 17 residues in the CDR3. CDR3 in DNA: TGCGCCAGCAGTGAGTCGATCAATCCCCGCGGCTACACTGAAGCTTTCTTT. Protein sequence: CASSESINPRGYTEAFF.

This clone was counted once. The V and J genes are TRBV7-9 and TRBJ2-1, with 7 bases that match TRBD2. The CDR3 loop spans 15 amino acids. CDR1 is SEHNR and CDR2 is FQNEAQ in the germline V gene (reference sequence). Trimming removed 5 bases from V and 4 bases from J; junction bases left unmatched: 8. CDR3 sequence reads: CASSPLGGGYNEQFF. CDR3 DNA: TGTGCCAGCAGCCCCCTGGGCGGGGGATACAATGAGCAGTTCTTC. Variable domain in full (rest from reference TRBV7-9 and TRBJ2-1): DTGVSQNPRHKITKRGQNVTFRCDPISEHNRLYWYRQTLGQGPEFLTYFQNEAQLEKSRLLSDRFSAERPKGSFSTLEIQRTEQGDSAMYLCASSPLGGGYNEQFFGPGTRLTVL.

The chain combines TRBV9 with TRBJ2-3, with TRBD2 as a possible D gene (7 bases). V gave up 3 bases and J gave up 2 bases, with 16 bases separating them. Germline V gene data show CDR1 as SGDLS and CDR2 as YYNGEE. The CDR3 loop spans 16 amino acids. The CDR3 sequence: CASSAAGAILTDTQYF. DNA for the CDR3: TGTGCCAGCAGCGCTGCGGGGGCGATACTCACAGATACGCAGTATTTT.

V gene TRBV10-2 combines with J gene TRBJ2-5, with 7 positions matching TRBD2. V lost 2 bases and J lost 5; bases outside the gene matches: 14. The CDR3 loop spans 17 amino acids. Germline CDR1 is WSHSY and CDR2 is SAAADI. In DNA, the CDR3 is TGCGCCAGCAGTGAGCTGGTGGAGCGGGGTGGTGGGGAGACCCAGTACTTC. It encodes CASSELVERGGGETQYF.

The chain couples TRBV6-5 to TRBJ1-1; 8 bases are a match to TRBD1. The length of the CDR3 is 12 residues. V gave up 5 bases and J gave up 6 bases; unmatched junction bases: 2. CDR1 is MNHEY, CDR2 SVGAGI, per germline. The CDR3, as DNA: TGTGCCAGCAGTACAGGGGGAGCTGAAGCTTTCTTT. Its protein is CASSTGGAEAFF.

The chain uses TRBV28 and TRBJ1-1; D uncertain. This CDR3 region has 16 residues. Trimming stripped 7 bases from V and 2 bases from J, with 20 bases between. Germline values: CDR1 MDHEN, CDR2 SYDVKM. The CDR3 spells CASIPGSGARNTEAFF. Written as DNA, the CDR3 is TGTGCCAGCATCCCCGGGTCAGGCGCCCGTAACACTGAAGCTTTCTTT.

The rearrangement joins TRBV2 to TRBJ2-6; the D call may be TRBD1 or TRBD2 (5 bases each). The V end was cut by 1 base, the J end by 0 bases, with 13 bases between. CDR3 length: 18 amino acids. Germline lookup yields CDR1 SNHLY and CDR2 FYNNEI. The CDR3 coding sequence is TGTGCCAGCAGTGAAGGTCCAGGGAGAGACTCTGGGGCCAACGTCCTGACTTTC. Its translation is CASSEGPGRDSGANVLTF.

V usage is TRBV5-6 and J usage is TRBJ2-3, with 11 bases lining up with TRBD1. J lost 3 bases, V lost 0 bases, and 3 bases had no gene match. The CDR3 loop spans 16 amino acids. CDR1 is SGHDT, CDR2 YYEEEE, per germline. DNA of the CDR3: TGTGCCAGCAGCTTGGAGGGACAGGGGGTTACAGATACGCAGTATTTT. Translation gives CASSLEGQGVTDTQYF.

This chain connects TRBV5-1 to TRBJ1-4; D is uncertain. CDR1 is SGHRS, CDR2 YFSETQ, per germline. The CDR3 length is 15 residues. Trimming removed 3 bases from V and 8 bases from J, with 17 bases in between. The CDR3 reads CASSSSDGPGEKLFF. CDR3 sequence (DNA): TGCGCCAGCAGCTCTTCTGACGGGCCGGGGGAAAAACTGTTTTTT.

In this sample, this clone turned up once. The V and J genes are TRBV24-1 and TRBJ2-2, with 8 bases lining up with TRBD1. The CDR3 spans 16 residues. V trimming: 3 bases; J trimming: 1 base; junction bases outside the gene matches: 3. From germline, CDR1 is KGHDR and CDR2 SFDVKD. The CDR3 DNA follows: TGTGCCACCAGTGATGCAGGGGGCGGGAACACCGGGGAGCTGTTTTTT. Amino acids: CATSDAGGGNTGELFF.

The chain employs TRBV2 and TRBJ2-7; 7 bases line up with TRBD1. The germline V gene has CDR1 SNHLY and CDR2 FYNNEI. The trim removed 6 bases at V and 6 bases at J, leaving 5 bases unmatched. This CDR3 comprises 12 residues. CDR3 region: CASSSQGSEQYF. CDR3 in DNA: TGTGCCAGCAGCTCACAGGGGAGCGAGCAGTACTTC.

The gene calls are TRBV28 and TRBJ2-4; D possibly matches TRBD1 or TRBD2 (5 bases each). Germline CDR1 MDHEN, CDR2 SYDVKM. The length of the CDR3 is 15 residues. Trimming left V 6 bases short and J 1 base short, with 13 bases between. This CDR3 is CASSRTGLAKNIQYF. The CDR3 nucleotides are TGTGCCAGCAGCCGCACAGGACTTGCCAAAAACATTCAGTACTTC.

V and J are TRBV20-1 and TRBJ2-5; D gene unclear. The germline V gene has CDR1 DFQATT and CDR2 SNEGSKA (reference sequence). The CDR3 spans 11 residues. Trimming pared 5 bases from V and 6 bases from J, leaving 10 bases between. The CDR3 here is CSAAYQKTQYF. The CDR3 nucleotides read TGCAGTGCTGCTTATCAAAAGACCCAGTACTTC.

This chain links TRBV28 with TRBJ1-2; 7 bases agree with TRBD1. CDR1 MDHEN and CDR2 SYDVKM come from the germline V gene. The CDR3 runs 14 residues. V gave up 6 bases and J gave up 8 bases; unmatched junction bases: 12. The CDR3 DNA sequence: TGTGCCAGCAGATCAACAGGGGCCGGATGGGGCTACACCTTC. This sequence encodes CASRSTGAGWGYTF.

The V call is TRBV4-3, the J call TRBJ2-7, with D maybe TRBD2 (6 bases). Germline V gene sequence: CDR1 LGHNA, CDR2 YSLEER. CDR3 length equals 15 residues. V was shortened by 4 bases and J by 3 bases, with 16 bases between the two germline ends. This chain's CDR3 is CASSLEGGRSYEQYF. DNA of the CDR3: TGCGCCAGCAGCCTAGAAGGAGGGAGGAGCTACGAGCAGTACTTC.

The rearrangement uses TRBV14 and TRBJ2-1; a possible D gene is TRBD2 (6 bases). V was pared by 1 base and J by 1 base, with 11 bases between. This CDR3 is built from 16 residues. Germline V gene data show CDR1 as SGHDN and CDR2 as FVKESK. The chain's CDR3 is CASSQGSAGSYNEQFF. CDR3 nucleotide sequence: TGTGCCAGCAGCCAAGGCAGTGCGGGGTCCTACAATGAGCAGTTCTTC.

This chain links TRBV7-3 with TRBJ1-2; the match to TRBD1 covers 12 bases. The ends lost 5 bases at V and 8 bases at J; junction bases unmatched: 9. Germline V CDR1 and CDR2: SGHTA, FQGTGA. CDR3 length equals 15 residues. The CDR3: CASSTFAGTGGGYTF. In DNA, the CDR3 is TGTGCCAGCAGCACTTTTGCCGGGACAGGGGGCGGCTACACCTTC.

The chain links TRBV10-3 to TRBJ1-2; D gene uncertain. CDR3 length: 13 amino acids. With 2 bases removed from V and 6 bases from J, the gap between germline ends came to 10 bases. The germline gives CDR1 ENHRY, CDR2 SYGVKD. CDR3 sequence reads: CAISEPTLDGYTF. The CDR3 DNA reads TGTGCCATCAGTGAGCCAACTTTAGATGGCTACACCTTC.

This clone was picked up one time. V and J are TRBV19 and TRBJ2-1; a weak D match, TRBD1 (6 bases). CDR3 size: 13 residues. Germline CDR1 reads LNHDA; CDR2 reads SQIVND (reference sequence). V lost 6 bases to trimming and J lost 7 bases, with 13 bases between them. The CDR3 region has the DNA TGTGCCAGTAGCCAACAGGGCGGTAATGAGCAGTTCTTC. This codes for CASSQQGGNEQFF. The full variable domain, with the rest looked up from reference TRBV19 and TRBJ2-1, is DGGITQSPKYLFRKEGQNVTLSCEQNLNHDAMYWYRQDPGQGLRLIYYSQIVNDFQKGDIAEGYSVSREKKESFPLTVTSAQKNPTAFYLCASSQQGGNEQFFGPGTRLTVL.

CDR3 DNA sequence: TGTGCCAGCAGCCCCTACGGGACAGATACGCAGTATTTT. This codes for CASSPYGTDTQYF. The chain joins TRBV7-3 to TRBJ2-3; no firm D call. Germline CDR1 reads SGHTA; CDR2 reads FQGTGA. The CDR3 consists of 13 residues. Trimming pared 5 bases from V and 3 bases from J, leaving 9 bases between. Looking up the rest from reference TRBV7-3 and TRBJ2-3 gives the full variable domain: GAGVSQTPSNKVTEKGKYVELRCDPISGHTALYWYRQSLGQGPEFLIYFQGTGAADDSGLPNDRFFAVRPEGSVSTLKIQRTERGDSAVYLCASSPYGTDTQYFGPGTRLTVL.

This sequence joins TRBV11-2 and TRBJ2-1; D is uncertain. The V and J ends lost 3 bases and 9 bases respectively, with 6 bases between them. Germline CDR1 and CDR2: SGHAT and FQNNGV. The CDR3 has 11 residues. CDR3 loop: CASSFAAEQFF. The CDR3 DNA follows: TGTGCCAGCAGCTTTGCGGCTGAGCAGTTCTTC.

The DNA of the CDR3 is TGTGCCTGGAGTGTTCTAGCGGGGGTAAACACCGGGGAGCTGTTTTTT. This gives the protein CAWSVLAGVNTGELFF. This chain joins TRBV30 and TRBJ2-2; TRBD2 aligns across 10 bases. J was trimmed by 2 bases and V by 0 bases; bases with no gene match: 3. The CDR3 covers 16 residues. Germline loops: CDR1 GTSNPN, CDR2 SVGIG (reference sequence). Full variable domain (rest looked up from reference TRBV30 and TRBJ2-2): SQTIHQWPATLVQPVGSPLSLECTVEGTSNPNLYWYRQAAGRGLQLLFYSVGIGQISSEVPQNLSASRPQDRQFILSSKKLLLSDSGFYLCAWSVLAGVNTGELFFGEGSRLTVL.

The chain employs TRBV6-5 and TRBJ2-1, with D possibly TRBD1 on 6 matching bases. V was cut by 3 bases and J by 8 bases, with 20 bases left in between. This CDR3 contains 16 residues. Germline-derived CDR1 and CDR2 are MNHEY and SVGAGI. CDR3 protein: CASSYTRQSRGYEQFF. CDR3 coding DNA: TGTGCCAGCAGTTATACGAGACAGTCGAGGGGGTATGAGCAGTTCTTC.

The chain recombines TRBV7-6 with TRBJ2-2; the match to TRBD1 covers 8 bases. V shed 0 bases and J 5 bases; nucleotides not matched to a gene: 11. Germline V CDR1 and CDR2: SGHVS, FNYEAQ. The CDR3 consists of 18 residues. CDR3 nucleotides: TGTGCCAGCAGCTTAGCCGTGGGGGACAGGTTTGCAACCGGGGAGCTGTTTTTT. Translating it yields CASSLAVGDRFATGELFF.

The V and J genes are TRBV7-9 and TRBJ2-1, with D possibly matching TRBD1 (7 bases). Trimming took off 2 bases at V and 4 bases at J, with 15 bases between the two ends. The CDR3 is made up of 16 amino acids. Germline values: CDR1 SEHNR, CDR2 FQNEAQ (reference sequence). The CDR3 region is CASSLWRDRVYNEQFF. The CDR3 region has the DNA TGTGCCAGCAGCTTATGGCGGGACAGAGTTTACAATGAGCAGTTCTTC.

This clone has a single count. The gene calls are TRBV14 and TRBJ1-1, with D unresolved. CDR3 size: 12 residues. V was clipped by 2 bases and J by 11 bases, with 12 bases between them. Germline CDR1 SGHDN, CDR2 FVKESK. The chain's CDR3 is CASSQKPPTAFF. The CDR3 DNA reads as TGTGCCAGCAGCCAAAAACCCCCTACGGCTTTCTTT.